The clone carrying this T cell receptor beta chain was detected only once. Its target is not known. The data were produced by immunoSEQ multiplex PCR, yet TCRdb's version contains in-frame clones alone and is incomplete. Of tens of thousands of clones in the sample, 76% were seen once. This sample stems from a study of vaccination effects on CD4 cells after COVID-19. Study-wide results and limits: Marked clonal contraction of infection- and vaccine-induced clones was seen late after vaccination.

V shed 7 bases, J shed 9 bases, and the junction held 8 bases outside the gene matches. CDR1 SGHVS and CDR2 FQNEAQ come from the germline V gene. The CDR3 covers 13 residues. Antigen-specific CD4+ T cells were expanded (with viral peptide pools) by the ViraFEST assay ahead of sequencing. Following culture for about 11 days, CD4+ T cells were isolated. It was between March and December 2020 that the person had a SARS-CoV-2 infection confirmed by PCR. Wells of more than 1.5 million PBMC each were grown with 10 IU/ml IL-2 and about 9.6 ug/ml peptides. This clonotype originated in a human donor who had a prior SARS-CoV-2 infection. The chain uses TRBV7-8 and TRBJ2-1; 8 bases match TRBD2. The sample consisted of CD4+ T cells from PBMCs cultured with HIV peptides, taken before COVID-19 vaccination. The sample's subset: HIV-1 Nef peptide pool negative control/reference culture. This CDR3 reads CASMGREVGEQFF. The CDR3 DNA reads as TGTGCCAGCATGGGGCGGGAGGTAGGTGAGCAGTTCTTC.